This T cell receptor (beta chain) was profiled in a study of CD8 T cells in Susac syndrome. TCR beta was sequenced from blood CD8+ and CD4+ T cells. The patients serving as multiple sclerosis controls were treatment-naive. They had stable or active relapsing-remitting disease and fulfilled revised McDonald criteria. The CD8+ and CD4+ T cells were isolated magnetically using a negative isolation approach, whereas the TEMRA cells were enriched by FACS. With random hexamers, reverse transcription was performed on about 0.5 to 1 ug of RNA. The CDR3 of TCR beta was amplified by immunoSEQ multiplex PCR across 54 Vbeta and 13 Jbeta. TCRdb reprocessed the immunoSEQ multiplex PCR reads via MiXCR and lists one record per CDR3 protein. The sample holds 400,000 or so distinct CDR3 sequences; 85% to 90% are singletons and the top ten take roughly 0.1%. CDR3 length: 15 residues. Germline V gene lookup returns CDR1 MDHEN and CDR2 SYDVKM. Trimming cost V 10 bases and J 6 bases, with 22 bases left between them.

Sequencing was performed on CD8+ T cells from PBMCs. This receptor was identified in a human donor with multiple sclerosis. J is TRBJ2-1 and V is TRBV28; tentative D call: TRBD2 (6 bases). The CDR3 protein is CAITSWREPGNEQFF. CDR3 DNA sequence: TGTGCCATCACATCCTGGAGGGAGCCCGGCAATGAGCAGTTCTTC.